The next 28 T cell receptor beta chains were all read from a single sample in a study of cytomegalovirus exposure and HLA in healthy donors. Some clones are missing from TCRdb's copy, which holds only in-frame ones; the method was immunoSEQ multiplex PCR. Here the sample spans 60,000 to 90,000 clones, 94% being singletons. Sequenced: PBMCs. The receptors were sampled from a woman younger than 30 in good health and CMV-seronegative.

The V call is TRBV9, the J call TRBJ2-7; D gene unclear. This CDR3 is built from 14 residues. Trimming removed 2 bases at V and 2 bases at J, with 11 bases between. CDR1 SGDLS and CDR2 YYNGEE come from the germline V gene. CDR3 sequence: CASSVSLDPYEQYF. CDR3 in DNA: TGTGCCAGCAGCGTCTCGCTAGACCCCTACGAGCAGTACTTC.

This clone was observed a single time. The gene calls are TRBV5-1 and TRBJ2-1; no reliable D call. Looked up from germline, CDR1 is SGHRS and CDR2 is YFSETQ. The CDR3 sequence is 15 residues long. Trimming cost V 0 bases and J 6 bases, with 13 bases left between them. The CDR3 here is CASSLGASSPNEQFF. The CDR3 bases are TGCGCCAGCAGCTTGGGGGCCTCCAGCCCCAATGAGCAGTTCTTC.

V usage is TRBV6-1 and J usage is TRBJ2-2; 8 nucleotides line up with TRBD1. From germline, CDR1 is MNHNS and CDR2 SASEGT. Unmatched junction bases numbered 3, after V lost 3 bases and J lost 3 bases. This CDR3 contains 15 residues. CDR3: CASSETDRDTGELFF. DNA of the CDR3: TGTGCCAGCAGTGAGACGGACAGGGACACCGGGGAGCTGTTTTTT.

The chain employs TRBV5-4 and TRBJ1-4; D is unresolved. The CDR3 runs to 16 residues. V dropped 4 bases and J dropped 0 bases, with 13 bases sitting between them. Germline CDR1 is SGHNT and CDR2 is YYREEE (reference sequence). The CDR3 DNA follows: TGTGCCAGCAGCCCTGGAGTTGCCGCAACTAATGAAAAACTGTTTTTT. Protein sequence: CASSPGVAATNEKLFF.

The V and J genes are TRBV7-2 and TRBJ2-7, with 14 nucleotides matching TRBD2. Per the germline V gene, CDR1 is SGHTA and CDR2 is FQGNSA. This CDR3 is 17 amino acids long. The J segment lost 0 bases and the V segment lost 4 bases, leaving 5 bases of the junction unmatched. CDR3 sequence (DNA): TGTGCCAGCAGCTCGGGACTAGCGGGGGCGTTCTCCTACGAGCAGTACTTC. Residues: CASSSGLAGAFSYEQYF.

In regard to this clone: One end of the junction does not line up with germline, which may come from a read error. The rearrangement uses TRBV30 and TRBJ2-5; possible D gene TRBD2, 6 bases. Germline CDR1 reads GTSNPN; CDR2 reads SVGIG (reference sequence). This CDR3 has 11 amino acids. CDR3 DNA sequence: TGTGCCTGGAGTCGGCGCGGGGAGCACAACTTC. It codes for CAWSRRGEHNF.

The DNA for the CDR3 is TGTGCCAGCAGAGCTACAGGGGCTCCCCAGCATTTT. Encoded protein: CASRATGAPQHF. The V call is TRBV2, the J call TRBJ1-5; 7 bases line up with TRBD1. The germline V gene encodes CDR1 SNHLY and CDR2 FYNNEI. J was trimmed by 10 bases and V by 6 bases; bases with no gene match: 6. The CDR3 is 12 residues long.

The chain carries TRBV6-6 and TRBJ1-6, with 10 bases that match TRBD1. V lost 8 bases and J lost 10; bases outside the gene matches: 8. Germline CDR1 is MNHNY and CDR2 is SVGAGI (reference sequence). The CDR3 loop spans 14 amino acids. CDR3 in amino acids: CASGTGTGVSPLHF. The CDR3 region has the DNA TGTGCCAGCGGGACCGGGACAGGGGTGTCACCCCTCCACTTT.

V and J are TRBV4-1 and TRBJ1-2; TRBD1 matches 7 bases. CDR1 and CDR2 (germline): MGHRA, YSYEKL. Trimming at V came to 0 bases and at J to 7 bases, leaving 8 bases not matched to a gene. The CDR3 length is 15 residues. The CDR3 DNA reads TGCGCCAGCAGCCAAGATAACAGGGGTATCGCTGGCTACACCTTC. Amino acids: CASSQDNRGIAGYTF.

This clone has only one observation. The chain combines TRBV11-3 with TRBJ2-7; TRBD1 matches 9 bases. This CDR3 is built from 14 residues. The J segment lost 6 bases and the V segment lost 3 bases, leaving 6 bases of the junction unmatched. Per the germline V gene, CDR1 is SGHNT and CDR2 is YENEEA. The CDR3: CASSLGDRVSEQYF. CDR3 bases: TGTGCCAGCAGCTTGGGGGACAGGGTATCCGAGCAGTACTTC.

The V call is TRBV30, the J call TRBJ1-2; D is ambiguous. From germline, CDR1 is GTSNPN and CDR2 SVGIG (reference sequence). V was pared by 5 bases and J by 1 base, with 8 bases between. The CDR3 spans 12 residues. For the CDR3, the DNA is TGTGCCTGGGTTGTGAGTAACTATGGCTACACCTTC. This encodes CAWVVSNYGYTF.

The V call is TRBV7-2, the J call TRBJ2-1; D might be TRBD1 (5 bases). The CDR3 length is 15 residues. Germline V CDR1 and CDR2: SGHTA, FQGNSA. V gave up 6 bases and J gave up 2 bases, with 14 bases separating them. The CDR3 protein is CASRPTGNAYNEQFF. DNA of the CDR3: TGTGCCAGCAGGCCCACAGGAAATGCCTACAATGAGCAGTTCTTC.

The chain employs TRBV27 and TRBJ2-7; D unclear. The CDR3 sequence is 12 residues long. The germline V gene encodes CDR1 MNHEY and CDR2 SMNVEV (reference sequence). V lost 5 bases to trimming and J lost 5 bases, with 10 bases between them. The CDR3: CASSRPRDEQYF. The DNA for the CDR3 is TGTGCCAGCAGTCGCCCGCGAGACGAGCAGTACTTC.

V usage is TRBV11-2 and J usage is TRBJ1-1; D is undetermined. This CDR3 region has 13 residues. Germline CDR1 is SGHAT and CDR2 is FQNNGV. Trimming removed 3 bases from V and 1 base from J, with 6 bases in between. Written as DNA, the CDR3 is TGTGCCAGCAGCTTGATGGCGAACACTGAAGCTTTCTTT. It translates to CASSLMANTEAFF.

The CDR3: CASSFQDRGPNSPLHF. DNA of the CDR3: TGTGCCAGCAGCTTCCAGGACAGGGGTCCTAATTCACCCCTCCACTTT. V and J are TRBV7-2 and TRBJ1-6, with 9 bases matching TRBD1. Unmatched junction bases numbered 6, after V lost 3 bases and J lost 6 bases. Looked up from germline, CDR1 is SGHTA and CDR2 is FQGNSA. This CDR3 has 16 residues.

V gene TRBV5-5 combines with J gene TRBJ1-5, with 12 nucleotides matching TRBD1. This CDR3 has 15 residues. CDR1 and CDR2 (germline): SGHKS, YYEKEE (reference sequence). Unmatched junction bases numbered 5, after V lost 3 bases and J lost 7 bases. The DNA for the CDR3 is TGTGCCAGCAGCTGGGACAGGGGGCGCAGGCAGCCCCAGCATTTT. This encodes CASSWDRGRRQPQHF. Together with reference TRBV5-5 and TRBJ1-5, the CDR3 gives the full variable domain: DAGVTQSPTHLIKTRGQQVTLRCSPISGHKSVSWYQQVLGQGPQFIFQYYEKEERGRGNFPDRFSARQFPNYSSELNVNALLLGDSALYLCASSWDRGRRQPQHFGDGTRLSIL.

As DNA, the CDR3 is TGTGCCAGCAGACGCCGGGACAGCGCCTACGAGCAGTACTTC. Its protein is CASRRRDSAYEQYF. The chain recombines TRBV6-6 with TRBJ2-7, with 7 bases matching TRBD1. The CDR3 is 14 residues long. CDR1 is MNHNY, CDR2 SVGAGI, per germline (reference sequence). With 6 bases clipped from V and 2 bases from J, the junction kept 7 bases outside the gene matches.

J is TRBJ2-4 and V is TRBV7-9; 7 bases map to TRBD1. Germline V CDR1 and CDR2: SEHNR, FQNEAQ (reference sequence). The length of the CDR3 is 17 residues. J gave up 3 bases and V 5 bases, and 13 bases lay outside the gene matches. CDR3 amino acids: CASSPRRGTVDKNIQYF. The CDR3 DNA is TGTGCCAGCAGCCCGAGGCGAGGGACAGTGGACAAAAACATTCAGTACTTC.

This clone was observed a single time. The gene calls are TRBV28 and TRBJ1-6, with TRBD1 identical over 7 bases. The CDR3 has 13 residues. The germline gives CDR1 MDHEN, CDR2 SYDVKM. V shed 4 bases and J 10 bases; nucleotides not matched to a gene: 4. As DNA, the CDR3 is TGTGCCAGCAGTTCGGGACAGCAATCACCCCTCCACTTT. Its protein is CASSSGQQSPLHF.

The V gene is TRBV5-1, the J gene TRBJ2-3, with TRBD2 matching over 13 bases. V trimming: 4 bases; J trimming: 5 bases; junction bases outside the gene matches: 13. CDR1 and CDR2 (germline): SGHRS, YFSETQ. The CDR3 length is 18 residues. CDR3 residues: CASSATSGGALLRDTQYF. In nucleotides, the CDR3 is TGCGCCAGCAGCGCCACTAGCGGGGGGGCCTTATTAAGAGATACGCAGTATTTT.

This chain joins TRBV7-6 and TRBJ2-3; D gene unclear. Trimming shortened V by 4 bases and J by 6 bases, and 17 bases separated the two germline ends. The CDR3 extends over 15 amino acids. Germline CDR1 reads SGHVS; CDR2 reads FNYEAQ. The CDR3 sequence: CASSYISPTGDTQYF. The DNA for the CDR3 is TGTGCCAGCAGCTACATCTCCCCTACCGGGGATACGCAGTATTTT.

This chain uses TRBV5-4 with TRBJ1-1; 7 bases agree with TRBD1. This CDR3 is built from 15 residues. Germline values: CDR1 SGHNT, CDR2 YYREEE (reference sequence). Trimming took 3 bases from V and 1 from J; bases not matched to a gene: 6. The CDR3 bases are TGTGCCAGCAGCTGGACAGGCGGAGGGAACACTGAAGCTTTCTTT. Translated, it gives CASSWTGGGNTEAFF.

The chain employs TRBV30 and TRBJ2-2; unclear D gene. Trimming pared 5 bases from V and 5 bases from J, leaving 9 bases between. The germline CDR1 and CDR2 sequences are GTSNPN and SVGIG (reference sequence). The CDR3 totals 12 residues. The CDR3, as DNA: TGTGCCTGGGACCCGAGGACCGGGGAGCTGTTTTTT. This codes for CAWDPRTGELFF.

The chain employs TRBV4-1 and TRBJ1-3, with 7 nucleotides matching TRBD1. The V gene end was trimmed by 0 bases and the J gene end by 2 bases; junction bases not matched to a gene: 10. Germline CDR1 reads MGHRA; CDR2 reads YSYEKL. CDR3 length: 18 residues. Here the CDR3 reads CASSQDGTGDATGNTIYF. The CDR3 bases are TGCGCCAGCAGCCAAGACGGCACAGGGGATGCGACTGGAAACACCATATATTTT.

This clone was picked up one time. V usage is TRBV28 and J usage is TRBJ1-1; D is perhaps TRBD1 (5 bases). Germline V gives CDR1 MDHEN, CDR2 SYDVKM. CDR3 length equals 17 residues. V was clipped by 3 bases and J by 0 bases, with 17 bases between them. The CDR3 region has the DNA TGTGCCAGCAGTTTGGTCAAGTTGGGGCGGATGAACACTGAAGCTTTCTTT. Translating it yields CASSLVKLGRMNTEAFF.

The genes are TRBV6-5 and TRBJ1-1, with no clear D. Germline V gene sequence: CDR1 MNHEY, CDR2 SVGAGI. The CDR3 runs to 13 residues. V lost 3 bases to trimming and J lost 2 bases, with 7 bases between them. The CDR3 DNA follows: TGTGCCAGCAGTTATACGGGAAACACTGAAGCTTTCTTT. Translating it yields CASSYTGNTEAFF.

V and J are TRBV5-1 and TRBJ1-2; 9 bases align to TRBD1. V lost 0 bases to trimming and J lost 5 bases; unmatched junction nucleotides: 2. Germline V gene sequence: CDR1 SGHRS, CDR2 YFSETQ. The CDR3 totals 14 residues. In nucleotides, the CDR3 is TGCGCCAGCAGCTTGGGACAGGGGGGATATGGCTACACCTTC. Amino acids: CASSLGQGGYGYTF.

In this sample, this clone turned up once. This chain connects TRBV7-2 to TRBJ2-1; 12 nucleotides align to TRBD2. V was pared by 4 bases and J by 4 bases, with 2 bases of the junction left unmatched. The length of the CDR3 is 15 residues. CDR1 SGHTA and CDR2 FQGNSA come from the germline V gene. CDR3 sequence: CASSSSGGVYNEQFF. The CDR3 DNA is TGTGCCAGCAGCTCTAGCGGGGGGGTTTACAATGAGCAGTTCTTC.